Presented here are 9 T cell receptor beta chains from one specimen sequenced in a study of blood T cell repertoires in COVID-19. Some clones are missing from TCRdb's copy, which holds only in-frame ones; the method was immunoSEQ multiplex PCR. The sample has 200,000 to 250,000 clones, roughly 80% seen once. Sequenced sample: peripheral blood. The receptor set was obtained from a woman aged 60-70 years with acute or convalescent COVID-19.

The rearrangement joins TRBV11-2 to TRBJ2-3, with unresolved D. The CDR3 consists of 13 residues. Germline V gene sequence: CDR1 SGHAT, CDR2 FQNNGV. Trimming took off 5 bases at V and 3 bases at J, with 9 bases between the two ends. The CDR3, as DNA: TGTGCCAGCAGCGCGCGATGGACAGATACGCAGTATTTT. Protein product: CASSARWTDTQYF.

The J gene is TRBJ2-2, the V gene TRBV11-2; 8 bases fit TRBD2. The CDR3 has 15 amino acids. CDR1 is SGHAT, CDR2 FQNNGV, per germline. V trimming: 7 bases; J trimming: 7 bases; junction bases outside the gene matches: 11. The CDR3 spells CASTPTGGFGGELFF. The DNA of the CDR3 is TGTGCCAGCACCCCAACGGGGGGGTTTGGCGGGGAGCTGTTTTTT.

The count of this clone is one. The CDR3 protein is CASSQAPPTSGNTIYF. CDR3 DNA sequence: TGTGCCAGCAGCCAAGCCCCTCCTACGTCTGGAAACACCATATATTTT. This chain joins TRBV3-1 (or the pseudogene TRBV3-2) and TRBJ1-3; D is ambiguous. The CDR3 spans 16 residues. V dropped 1 base and J dropped 1 base, with 11 bases sitting between them. Germline V gene data show CDR1 as LGHDT and CDR2 as YNNKEL (reference sequence).

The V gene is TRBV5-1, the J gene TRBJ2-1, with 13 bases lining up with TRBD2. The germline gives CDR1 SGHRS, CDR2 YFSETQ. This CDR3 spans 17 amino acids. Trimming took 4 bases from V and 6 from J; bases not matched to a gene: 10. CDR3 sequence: CASSRTMTSGGFNEQFF. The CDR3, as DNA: TGCGCCAGCAGCCGAACTATGACTAGCGGGGGGTTCAATGAGCAGTTCTTC.

CDR3 protein: CASSNYQPQHF. Here the CDR3 DNA reads TGTGCCAGCAGTAACTATCAGCCCCAGCATTTT. The chain uses TRBV28 and TRBJ1-5; no definite D call. V gave up 5 bases and J gave up 5 bases, with 4 bases separating them. CDR1 and CDR2 from the germline V gene are MDHEN and SYDVKM. The CDR3 is 11 residues long.

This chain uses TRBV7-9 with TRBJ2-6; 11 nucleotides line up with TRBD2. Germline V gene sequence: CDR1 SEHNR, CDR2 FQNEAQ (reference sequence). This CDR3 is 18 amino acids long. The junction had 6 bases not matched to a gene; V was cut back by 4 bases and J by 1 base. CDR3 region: CASSSVAGGQSGANVLTF. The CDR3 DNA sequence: TGTGCCAGCAGCTCCGTAGCGGGGGGGCAATCTGGGGCCAACGTCCTGACTTTC.

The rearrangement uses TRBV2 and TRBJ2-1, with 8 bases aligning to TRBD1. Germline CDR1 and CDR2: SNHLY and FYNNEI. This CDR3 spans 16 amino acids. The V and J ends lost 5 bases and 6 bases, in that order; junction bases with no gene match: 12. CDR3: CASSRPGGIGFNEQFF. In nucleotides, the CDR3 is TGTGCCAGCAGTCGTCCAGGGGGCATAGGGTTCAATGAGCAGTTCTTC.

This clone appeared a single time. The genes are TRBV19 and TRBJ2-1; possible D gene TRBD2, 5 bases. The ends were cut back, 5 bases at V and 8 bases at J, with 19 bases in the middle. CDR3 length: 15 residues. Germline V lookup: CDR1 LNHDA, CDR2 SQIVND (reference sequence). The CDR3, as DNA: TGTGCCAGTAGTTCGGCGGCGGGTCGCGTGGATGAGCAGTTCTTC. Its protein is CASSSAAGRVDEQFF. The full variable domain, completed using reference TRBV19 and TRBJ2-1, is DGGITQSPKYLFRKEGQNVTLSCEQNLNHDAMYWYRQDPGQGLRLIYYSQIVNDFQKGDIAEGYSVSREKKESFPLTVTSAQKNPTAFYLCASSSAAGRVDEQFFGPGTRLTVL.

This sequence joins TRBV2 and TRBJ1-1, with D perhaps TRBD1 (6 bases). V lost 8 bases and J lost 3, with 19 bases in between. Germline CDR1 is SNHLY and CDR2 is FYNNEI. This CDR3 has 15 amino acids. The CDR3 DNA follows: TGTGCCAGCGGGCGGGGGGAAAAGGGGGACACTGAAGCTTTCTTT. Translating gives CASGRGEKGDTEAFF.